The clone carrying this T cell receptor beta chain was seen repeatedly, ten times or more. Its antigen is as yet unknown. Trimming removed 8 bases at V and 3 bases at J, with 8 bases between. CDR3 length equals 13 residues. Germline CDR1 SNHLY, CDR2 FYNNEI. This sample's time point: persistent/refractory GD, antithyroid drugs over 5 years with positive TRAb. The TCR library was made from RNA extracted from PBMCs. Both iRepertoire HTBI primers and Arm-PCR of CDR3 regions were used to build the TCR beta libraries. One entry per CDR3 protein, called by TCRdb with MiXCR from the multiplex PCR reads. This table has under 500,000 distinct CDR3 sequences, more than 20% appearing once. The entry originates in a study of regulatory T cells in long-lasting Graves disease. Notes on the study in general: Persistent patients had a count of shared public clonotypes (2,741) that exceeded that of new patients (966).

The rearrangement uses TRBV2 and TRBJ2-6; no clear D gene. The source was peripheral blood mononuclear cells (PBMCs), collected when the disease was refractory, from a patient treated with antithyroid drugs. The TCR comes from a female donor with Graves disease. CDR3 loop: CASQSRGANVLTF. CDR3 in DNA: TGTGCCAGCCAATCACGTGGGGCCAACGTCCTGACTTTC.